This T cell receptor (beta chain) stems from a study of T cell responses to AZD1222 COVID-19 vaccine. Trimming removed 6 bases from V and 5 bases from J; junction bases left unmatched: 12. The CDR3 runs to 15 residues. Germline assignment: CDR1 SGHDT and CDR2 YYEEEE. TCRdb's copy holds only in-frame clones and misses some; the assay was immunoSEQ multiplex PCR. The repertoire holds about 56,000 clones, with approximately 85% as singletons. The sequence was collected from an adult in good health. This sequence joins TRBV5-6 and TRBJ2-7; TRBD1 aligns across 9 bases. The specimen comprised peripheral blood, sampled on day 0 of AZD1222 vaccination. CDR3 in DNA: TGTGCCAGCACCCACCCCCGGGACAGGGCCGACGAGCAGTACTTC. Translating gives CASTHPRDRADEQYF.